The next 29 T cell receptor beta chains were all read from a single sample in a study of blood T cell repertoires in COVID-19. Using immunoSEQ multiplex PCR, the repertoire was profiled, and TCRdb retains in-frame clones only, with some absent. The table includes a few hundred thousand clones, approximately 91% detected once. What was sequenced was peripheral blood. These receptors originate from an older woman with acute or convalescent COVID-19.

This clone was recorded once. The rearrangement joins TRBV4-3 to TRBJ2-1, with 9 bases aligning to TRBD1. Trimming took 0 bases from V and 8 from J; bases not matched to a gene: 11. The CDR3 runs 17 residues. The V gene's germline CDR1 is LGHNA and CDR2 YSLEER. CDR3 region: CASSQDWRDREFDEQFF. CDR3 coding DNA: TGCGCCAGCAGCCAAGATTGGAGGGACAGGGAGTTCGATGAGCAGTTCTTC.

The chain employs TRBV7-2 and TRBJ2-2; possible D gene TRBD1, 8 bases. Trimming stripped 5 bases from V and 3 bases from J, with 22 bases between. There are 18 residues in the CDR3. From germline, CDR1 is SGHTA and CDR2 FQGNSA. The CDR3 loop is CASSPRGGGQVYTGELFF. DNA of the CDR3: TGTGCCAGCAGCCCTAGAGGGGGGGGACAGGTATACACCGGGGAGCTGTTTTTT.

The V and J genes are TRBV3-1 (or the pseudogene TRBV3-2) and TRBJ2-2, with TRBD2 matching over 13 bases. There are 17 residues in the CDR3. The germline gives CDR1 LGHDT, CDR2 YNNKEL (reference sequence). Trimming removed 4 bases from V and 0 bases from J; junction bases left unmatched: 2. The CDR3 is CASSRTSGGANTGELFF. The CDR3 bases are TGTGCCAGCAGCCGAACTAGCGGGGGGGCGAACACCGGGGAGCTGTTTTTT.

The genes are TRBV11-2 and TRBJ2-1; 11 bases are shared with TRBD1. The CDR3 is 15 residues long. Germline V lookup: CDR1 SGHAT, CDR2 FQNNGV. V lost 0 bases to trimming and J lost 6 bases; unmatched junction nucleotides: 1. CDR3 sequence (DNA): TGTGCCAGCAGCTTAGACGGGACAGGGGGCAATGAGCAGTTCTTC. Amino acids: CASSLDGTGGNEQFF.

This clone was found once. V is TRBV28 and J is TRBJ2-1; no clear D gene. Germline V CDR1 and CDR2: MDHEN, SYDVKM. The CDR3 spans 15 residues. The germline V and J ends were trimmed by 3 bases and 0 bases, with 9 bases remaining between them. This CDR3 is CASSFVPSSYNEQFF. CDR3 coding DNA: TGTGCCAGCAGTTTTGTTCCTAGCTCCTACAATGAGCAGTTCTTC.

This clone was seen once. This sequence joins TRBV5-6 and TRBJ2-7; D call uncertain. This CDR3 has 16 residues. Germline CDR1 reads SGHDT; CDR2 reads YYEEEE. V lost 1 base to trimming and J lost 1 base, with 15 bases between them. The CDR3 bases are TGTGCCAGCAGCTTGTTGATCCCGCGGCAGTCCTACGAGCAGTACTTC. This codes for CASSLLIPRQSYEQYF.

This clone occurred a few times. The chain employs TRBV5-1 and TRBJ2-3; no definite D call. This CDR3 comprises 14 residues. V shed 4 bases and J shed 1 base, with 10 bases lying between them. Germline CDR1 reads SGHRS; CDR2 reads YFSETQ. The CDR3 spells CASSPISGTDTQYF. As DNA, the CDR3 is TGCGCCAGCAGCCCCATCTCAGGCACAGATACGCAGTATTTT.

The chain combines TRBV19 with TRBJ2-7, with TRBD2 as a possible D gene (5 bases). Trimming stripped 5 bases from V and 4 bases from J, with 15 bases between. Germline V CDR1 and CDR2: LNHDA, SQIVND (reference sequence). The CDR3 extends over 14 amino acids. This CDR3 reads CASSADGKLYEQYF. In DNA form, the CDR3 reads TGTGCCAGTAGTGCAGACGGGAAATTGTACGAGCAGTACTTC.

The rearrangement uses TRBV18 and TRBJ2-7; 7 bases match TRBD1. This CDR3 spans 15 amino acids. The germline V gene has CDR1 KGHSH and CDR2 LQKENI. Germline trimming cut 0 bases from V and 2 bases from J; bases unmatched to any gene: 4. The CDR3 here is CASSPPGGFPYEQYF. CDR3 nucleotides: TGTGCCAGCTCACCACCAGGGGGCTTTCCCTACGAGCAGTACTTC.

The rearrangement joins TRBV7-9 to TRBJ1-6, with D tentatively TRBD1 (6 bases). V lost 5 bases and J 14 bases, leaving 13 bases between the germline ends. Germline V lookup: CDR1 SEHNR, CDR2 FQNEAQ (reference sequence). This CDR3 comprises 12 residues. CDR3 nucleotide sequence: TGTGCCAGCAGCCGGGACATTTCGGCCCTCCACTTT. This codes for CASSRDISALHF.

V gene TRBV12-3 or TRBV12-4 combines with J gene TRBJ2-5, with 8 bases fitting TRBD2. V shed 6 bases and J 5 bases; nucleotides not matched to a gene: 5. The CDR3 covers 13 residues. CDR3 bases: TGTGCCAGCAGCCACGGGGGGGTTGAGACCCAGTACTTC. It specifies CASSHGGVETQYF.

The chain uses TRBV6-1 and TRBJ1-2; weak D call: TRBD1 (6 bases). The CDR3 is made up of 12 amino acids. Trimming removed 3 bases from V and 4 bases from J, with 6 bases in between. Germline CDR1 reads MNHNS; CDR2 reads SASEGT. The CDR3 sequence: CASSETGYGYTF. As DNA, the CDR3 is TGTGCCAGCAGTGAGACAGGCTATGGCTACACCTTC.

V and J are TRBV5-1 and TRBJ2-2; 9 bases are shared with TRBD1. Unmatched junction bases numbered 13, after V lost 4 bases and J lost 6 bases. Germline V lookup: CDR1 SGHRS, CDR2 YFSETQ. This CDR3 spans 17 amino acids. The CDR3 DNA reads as TGCGCCAGCAGCCCAAGAAGGACAGGGGCCTCCGCCGGGGAGCTGTTTTTT. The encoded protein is CASSPRRTGASAGELFF.

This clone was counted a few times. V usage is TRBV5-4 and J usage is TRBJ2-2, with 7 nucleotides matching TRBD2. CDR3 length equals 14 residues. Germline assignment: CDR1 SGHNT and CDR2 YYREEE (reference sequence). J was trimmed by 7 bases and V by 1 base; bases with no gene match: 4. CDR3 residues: CASSLRGEGGELFF. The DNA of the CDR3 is TGTGCCAGCAGCTTGCGGGGGGAAGGCGGGGAGCTGTTTTTT.

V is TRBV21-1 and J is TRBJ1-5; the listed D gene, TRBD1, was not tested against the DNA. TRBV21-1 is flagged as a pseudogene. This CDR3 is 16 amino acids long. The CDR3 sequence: CASSSERTPSNQPQHF. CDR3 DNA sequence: TGTGCCAGCAGCTCGGAGAGGACACCCAGCAATCAGCCCCAGCATTTT.

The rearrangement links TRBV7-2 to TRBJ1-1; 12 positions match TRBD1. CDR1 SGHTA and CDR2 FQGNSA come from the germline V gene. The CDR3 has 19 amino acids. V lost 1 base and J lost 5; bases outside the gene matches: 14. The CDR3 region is CASSLVAPRGQGAVTEAFF. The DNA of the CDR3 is TGTGCCAGCAGCTTAGTAGCACCGCGGGGACAGGGGGCGGTGACTGAAGCTTTCTTT.

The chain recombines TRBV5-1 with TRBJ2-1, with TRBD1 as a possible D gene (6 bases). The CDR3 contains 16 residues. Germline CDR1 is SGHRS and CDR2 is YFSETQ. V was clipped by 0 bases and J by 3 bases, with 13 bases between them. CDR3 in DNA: TGCGCCAGCAGCTTGGCCGGGACACGGAACTACAATGAGCAGTTCTTC. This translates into CASSLAGTRNYNEQFF.

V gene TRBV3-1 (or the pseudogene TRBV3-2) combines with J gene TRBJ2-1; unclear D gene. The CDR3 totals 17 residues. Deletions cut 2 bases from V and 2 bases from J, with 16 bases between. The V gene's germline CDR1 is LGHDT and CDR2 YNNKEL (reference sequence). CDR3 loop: CASSQKRLESPYNEQFF. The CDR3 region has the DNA TGTGCCAGCAGCCAAAAGCGCCTGGAGAGCCCCTACAATGAGCAGTTCTTC.

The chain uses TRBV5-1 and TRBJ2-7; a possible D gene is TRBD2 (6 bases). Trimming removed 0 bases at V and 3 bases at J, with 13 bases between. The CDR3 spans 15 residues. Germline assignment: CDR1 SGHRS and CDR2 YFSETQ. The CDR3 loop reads CASSLEPGLNYEQYF. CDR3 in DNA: TGCGCCAGCAGCTTGGAACCGGGACTGAACTACGAGCAGTACTTC.

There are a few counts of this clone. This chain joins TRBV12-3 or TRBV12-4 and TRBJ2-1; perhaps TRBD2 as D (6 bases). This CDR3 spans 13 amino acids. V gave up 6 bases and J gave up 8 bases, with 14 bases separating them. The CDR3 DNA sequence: TGTGCCAGCAGCCTTACGACTAGTCATGAGCAGTTCTTC. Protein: CASSLTTSHEQFF.

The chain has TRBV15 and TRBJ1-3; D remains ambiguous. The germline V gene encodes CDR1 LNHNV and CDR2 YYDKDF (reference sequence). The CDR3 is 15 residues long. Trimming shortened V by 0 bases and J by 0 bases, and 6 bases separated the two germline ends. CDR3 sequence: CATSRDRSSGNTIYF. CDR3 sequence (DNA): TGTGCCACCAGCAGAGACAGAAGCTCTGGAAACACCATATATTTT.

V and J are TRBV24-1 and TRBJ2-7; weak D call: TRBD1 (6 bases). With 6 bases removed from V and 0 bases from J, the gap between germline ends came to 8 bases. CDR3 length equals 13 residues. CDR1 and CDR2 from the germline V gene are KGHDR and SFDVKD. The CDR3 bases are TGTGCCACCAGTTTGGACAGCTCCTACGAGCAGTACTTC. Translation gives CATSLDSSYEQYF.

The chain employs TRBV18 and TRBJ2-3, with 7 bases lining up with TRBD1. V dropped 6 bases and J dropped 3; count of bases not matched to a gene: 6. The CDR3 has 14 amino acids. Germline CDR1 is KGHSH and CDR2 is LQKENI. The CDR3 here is CASSGPGQTDTQYF. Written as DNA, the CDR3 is TGTGCCAGCTCTGGCCCGGGACAGACAGATACGCAGTATTTT.

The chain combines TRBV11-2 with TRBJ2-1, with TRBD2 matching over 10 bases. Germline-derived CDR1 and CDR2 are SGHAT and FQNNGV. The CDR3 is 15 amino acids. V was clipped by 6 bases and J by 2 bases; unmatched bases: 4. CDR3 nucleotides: TGTGCCAGCAGTCGGAGCGGGGGGGCCTACAATGAGCAGTTCTTC. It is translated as CASSRSGGAYNEQFF.

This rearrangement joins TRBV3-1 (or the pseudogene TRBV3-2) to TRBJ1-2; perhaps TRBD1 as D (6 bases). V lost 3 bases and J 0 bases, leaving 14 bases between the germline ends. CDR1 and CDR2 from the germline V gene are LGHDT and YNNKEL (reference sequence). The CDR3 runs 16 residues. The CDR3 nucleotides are TGTGCCAGCAGCCATTACACAGGGCGAGCTAACTATGGCTACACCTTC. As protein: CASSHYTGRANYGYTF.

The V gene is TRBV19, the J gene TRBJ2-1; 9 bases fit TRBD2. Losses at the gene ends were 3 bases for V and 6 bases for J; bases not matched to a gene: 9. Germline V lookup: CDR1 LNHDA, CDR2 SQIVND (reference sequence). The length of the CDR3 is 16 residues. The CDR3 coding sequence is TGTGCCAGTAGTATTCCCCTAGCGGGAAGGGCCAATGAGCAGTTCTTC. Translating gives CASSIPLAGRANEQFF.

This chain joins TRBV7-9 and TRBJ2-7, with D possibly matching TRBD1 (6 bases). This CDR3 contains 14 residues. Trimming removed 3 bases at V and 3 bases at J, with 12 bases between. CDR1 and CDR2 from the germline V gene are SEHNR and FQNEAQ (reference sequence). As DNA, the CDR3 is TGTGCCAGCAGCTTGAGGGGGAGCGGCTACGAGCAGTACTTC. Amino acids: CASSLRGSGYEQYF.

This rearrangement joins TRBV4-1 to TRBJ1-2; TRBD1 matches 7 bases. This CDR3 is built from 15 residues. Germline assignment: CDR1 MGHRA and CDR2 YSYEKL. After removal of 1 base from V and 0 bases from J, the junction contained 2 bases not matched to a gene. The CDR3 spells CASSQGDSTNYGYTF. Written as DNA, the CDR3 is TGCGCCAGCAGCCAAGGGGACAGCACTAACTATGGCTACACCTTC.

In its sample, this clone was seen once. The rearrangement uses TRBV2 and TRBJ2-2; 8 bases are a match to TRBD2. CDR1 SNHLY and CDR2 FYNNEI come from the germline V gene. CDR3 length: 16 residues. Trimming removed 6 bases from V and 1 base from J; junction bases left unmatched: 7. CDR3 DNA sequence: TGTGCCAGCAGCGCCAAAAGCGGGGGGAACACCGGGGAGCTGTTTTTT. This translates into CASSAKSGGNTGELFF.